Presented here are 31 T cell receptor beta chains from one specimen sequenced in a study of human T cells and chemical hapten exposure. Described time point: patch test 1, 2 weeks after DPC sensitization. The treatment is: therapeutic diphenylcyclopropenone sensitization with weekly scalp DPC. Each CDR3 protein is one row after TCRdb ran MiXCR on the RACE reads. The sample shows about 340,000 distinct CDR3 sequences, under 9% of them seen only once. This sample comprised whole blood, obtained in connection with sensitization to the hapten diphenylcyclopropenone (DPC). Source of these receptors: a woman under 30 with alopecia areata. Some clones in this sample may be carry-over from other donors' samples.

At least ten counts were recorded for this clonotype. The chain employs TRBV10-3 and TRBJ2-6, with D uncertain. The CDR3 sequence is 14 residues long. Germline V lookup: CDR1 ENHRY, CDR2 SYGVKD. V shed 0 bases and J shed 0 bases, with 0 bases lying between them. The CDR3 loop reads CAISESSGANVLTF. The DNA of the CDR3 is TGTGCCATCAGTGAGTCCTCTGGGGCCAACGTCCTGACTTTC.

The V call is TRBV7-8, the J call TRBJ1-5; TRBD1 agrees at 8 bases. The CDR3 totals 18 residues. Trimming took 1 base from V and 0 from J; bases not matched to a gene: 8. Germline CDR1 SGHVS, CDR2 FQNEAQ. This CDR3 reads CASSLVRQGRDSNQPQHF. The CDR3 DNA sequence: TGTGCCAGCAGCTTAGTAAGACAGGGGAGAGATAGCAATCAGCCCCAGCATTTT.

The chain joins TRBV18 to TRBJ1-5, with no clear D. Deletions cut 3 bases from V and 5 bases from J, with 11 bases between. From germline, CDR1 is KGHSH and CDR2 LQKENI. The CDR3 runs to 14 residues. The CDR3 coding sequence is TGTGCCAGCTCACCTAGTACGGAGGATCAGCCCCAGCATTTT. It translates to CASSPSTEDQPQHF.

This clonotype was seen a handful of times. This sequence joins TRBV6-5 and TRBJ2-3, with 8 bases matching TRBD1. There are 19 residues in the CDR3. Germline CDR1 reads MNHEY; CDR2 reads SVGAGI. J gave up 0 bases and V 2 bases, and 13 bases lay outside the gene matches. CDR3 in DNA: TGTGCCAGCAGTTACCAGGGGGCGCTGTACACAACAAGCACAGATACGCAGTATTTT. This translates into CASSYQGALYTTSTDTQYF.

This clonotype occurred a few times. V and J are TRBV6-5 and TRBJ1-6, with 8 bases identical to TRBD1. Germline V gene data show CDR1 as MNHEY and CDR2 as SVGAGI. V lost 5 bases, J lost 6 bases, and 0 bases stayed unmatched. This CDR3 is 13 amino acids long. Written as DNA, the CDR3 is TGTGCCAGCAGTACAGGGGGTAATTCACCCCTCCACTTT. This sequence encodes CASSTGGNSPLHF.

This chain connects TRBV28 to TRBJ1-3, with D maybe TRBD1 (5 bases). Germline V gives CDR1 MDHEN, CDR2 SYDVKM. V was clipped by 7 bases and J by 8 bases, with 9 bases between them. The CDR3 loop spans 11 amino acids. CDR3 in DNA: TGTGCCAGCACCCCAGGGCACACCATATATTTT. It is translated as CASTPGHTIYF. The full variable domain, completed using reference TRBV28 and TRBJ1-3, is DVKVTQSSRYLVKRTGEKVFLECVQDMDHENMFWYRQDPGLGLRLIYFSYDVKMKEKGDIPEGYSVSREKKERFSLILESASTNQTSMYLCASTPGHTIYFGEGSWLTVV.

This clonotype was recorded many times. This sequence joins TRBV7-6 and TRBJ2-3; D is tentatively TRBD1 or TRBD2 (6 bases each). V dropped 2 bases and J dropped 0 bases, with 15 bases sitting between them. The germline gives CDR1 SGHVS, CDR2 FNYEAQ. The length of the CDR3 is 17 residues. CDR3 sequence reads: CASSLRGDGKSTDTQYF. CDR3 in DNA: TGTGCCAGCAGCTTAAGGGGGGACGGGAAGAGCACAGATACGCAGTATTTT.

V and J are TRBV5-4 and TRBJ1-3; 9 bases line up with TRBD1. Germline CDR1 SGHNT, CDR2 YYREEE (reference sequence). The junction had 7 bases not matched to a gene; V was cut back by 4 bases and J by 8 bases. CDR3 size: 14 residues. The CDR3 here is CASSVRQGGDTIYF. For the CDR3, the DNA is TGTGCCAGCAGCGTGAGACAGGGGGGAGACACCATATATTTT.

The table lists this clonotype with many counts. This chain links TRBV4-1 with TRBJ2-5; 7 bases fit TRBD1. The CDR3 spans 15 residues. V shed 4 bases, J shed 4 bases, and the junction held 9 bases outside the gene matches. CDR1 and CDR2 (germline): MGHRA, YSYEKL. The CDR3 here is CASSPEGQPRETQYF. The CDR3 DNA reads TGCGCCAGCAGCCCAGAGGGACAGCCAAGAGAGACCCAGTACTTC.

This clonotype has at least ten counts. This chain uses TRBV29-1 with TRBJ2-1, with 10 bases that match TRBD2. Germline CDR1 and CDR2: SQVTM and ANQGSEA. Trimming took 4 bases from V and 5 from J; bases not matched to a gene: 5. CDR3 size: 14 residues. CDR3 amino acids: CSVGGLATNNEQFF. CDR3 DNA: TGCAGCGTTGGGGGACTAGCGACCAACAATGAGCAGTTCTTC.

The chain carries TRBV12-3 or TRBV12-4 and TRBJ2-7, with 9 bases fitting TRBD1. The CDR3 loop spans 13 amino acids. The V and J ends lost 4 bases and 7 bases, in that order; junction bases with no gene match: 5. This chain's CDR3 is CASSWDRVEEQYF. DNA for the CDR3: TGTGCCAGCAGTTGGGACAGGGTGGAGGAGCAGTACTTC.

This clonotype was picked up a small number of times. This chain connects TRBV27 to TRBJ2-4; 11 bases line up with TRBD1. The CDR3 is made up of 15 amino acids. The V gene end was trimmed by 6 bases and the J gene end by 8 bases; junction bases not matched to a gene: 9. CDR1 MNHEY and CDR2 SMNVEV come from the germline V gene (reference sequence). CDR3 sequence: CASRWGQGVSDIQYF. CDR3 DNA: TGTGCCAGCAGATGGGGACAGGGGGTATCGGACATTCAGTACTTC.

In this sample, this clonotype turned up a few times. This chain links TRBV10-3 with TRBJ2-1; 8 bases agree with TRBD1. Per the germline V gene, CDR1 is ENHRY and CDR2 is SYGVKD. J lost 3 bases, V lost 8 bases, and 6 bases had no gene match. There are 14 residues in the CDR3. CDR3 DNA sequence: TGTGCCATCGGGCGGACAGGGAGCTACAATGAGCAGTTCTTC. This translates into CAIGRTGSYNEQFF.

This clonotype has a handful of counts. The chain combines TRBV12-3 or TRBV12-4 with TRBJ1-1; D may be TRBD1 (5 bases). The CDR3 is made up of 17 amino acids. The ends were cut back, 1 base at V and 5 bases at J, with 20 bases in the middle. This chain's CDR3 is CASSLEGWGGAPTEAFF. CDR3 bases: TGTGCCAGCAGTTTAGAGGGTTGGGGAGGGGCTCCGACTGAAGCTTTCTTT.

CDR3 amino acids: CSASPQMNTEAFF. The CDR3 DNA reads as TGCAGTGCTAGTCCACAGATGAACACTGAAGCTTTCTTT. The rearrangement uses TRBV20-1 and TRBJ1-1; D call uncertain. The CDR3 has 13 residues. CDR1 and CDR2 from the germline V gene are DFQATT and SNEGSKA (reference sequence). V was pared by 3 bases and J by 0 bases, with 8 bases between.

At least ten counts were recorded for this clonotype. V gene TRBV4-2 combines with J gene TRBJ1-6, with TRBD1 as a possible D gene (5 bases). The CDR3 length is 15 residues. Germline-derived CDR1 and CDR2 are LGHNA and YNFKEQ. Between the trimmed V and J ends, which lost 0 bases and 12 bases, there was a span of 15 bases. The CDR3 sequence is CASSQDISKGLPLHF. The CDR3 nucleotides are TGTGCCAGCAGCCAAGATATTTCGAAGGGGTTACCCCTCCACTTT.

V gene TRBV4-1 combines with J gene TRBJ2-7, with TRBD2 as a possible D gene (7 bases). Germline CDR1 MGHRA, CDR2 YSYEKL. The CDR3 runs to 18 residues. The germline V and J ends were trimmed by 3 bases and 2 bases, with 23 bases remaining between them. CDR3 loop: CASSQGGHGTYVTYEQYF. DNA for the CDR3: TGCGCCAGCAGCCAGGGAGGGCATGGGACATACGTTACCTACGAGCAGTACTTC.

This clonotype has a count of ten or more. The chain is built from TRBV28 and TRBJ2-7; tentative D call: TRBD1 (5 bases). Trimming shortened V by 5 bases and J by 2 bases, and 13 bases separated the two germline ends. The CDR3 consists of 14 residues. The germline V gene has CDR1 MDHEN and CDR2 SYDVKM. CDR3 sequence (DNA): TGTGCCAGCAGTCAGGCAGGGTCCGCCTACGAGCAGTACTTC. This encodes CASSQAGSAYEQYF.

This clonotype was found many times. The V gene is TRBV29-1, the J gene TRBJ2-5, with a weak D call TRBD1 (5 bases). The CDR3 length is 15 residues. Deletions cut 4 bases from V and 2 bases from J, with 17 bases between. The V gene's germline CDR1 is SQVTM and CDR2 ANQGSEA. The CDR3 region is CSVAKGVKEQETQYF. In nucleotides, the CDR3 is TGCAGCGTTGCGAAAGGGGTTAAGGAGCAAGAGACCCAGTACTTC. The variable domain in full, completed from reference TRBV29-1 and TRBJ2-5, reads SAVISQKPSRDICQRGTSLTIQCQVDSQVTMMFWYRQQPGQSLTLIATANQGSEATYESGFVIDKFPISRPNLTFSTLTVSNMSPEDSSIYLCSVAKGVKEQETQYFGPGTRLLVL.

This clonotype showed up many times. This chain connects TRBV12-3 or TRBV12-4 to TRBJ2-1, with 9 positions matching TRBD1. V lost 6 bases, J lost 4 bases, and 7 bases stayed unmatched. There are 15 residues in the CDR3. CDR3 sequence: CASRPGTGKYNEQFF. The CDR3 DNA follows: TGTGCCAGCAGACCCGGGACAGGGAAGTACAATGAGCAGTTCTTC.

The chain employs TRBV20-1 and TRBJ1-1; TRBD1 might be the D (5 bases). The germline CDR1 and CDR2 sequences are DFQATT and SNEGSKA (reference sequence). This CDR3 is built from 15 residues. Trimming took 0 bases from V and 3 from J, leaving 14 bases between them. The CDR3 sequence is CSARDPEGRDTEAFF. Here the CDR3 DNA reads TGCAGTGCTAGAGATCCCGAGGGACGAGACACTGAAGCTTTCTTT.

This clonotype came up many times. The genes are TRBV12-3 or TRBV12-4 and TRBJ2-1; TRBD1 matches at 7 bases. The V and J ends lost 3 bases and 11 bases, in that order; junction bases with no gene match: 16. CDR3 size: 16 residues. CDR3 bases: TGTGCCAGCAGTTTCGTCACCGGGACAGTCAAATTGAAGCAGTTCTTC. As protein: CASSFVTGTVKLKQFF.

The chain employs TRBV6-2 or TRBV6-3 and TRBJ2-3; weak D call: TRBD2 (5 bases). The CDR3 has 21 residues. V was trimmed by 2 bases and J by 2 bases, leaving 29 bases between them. Per germline, CDR1 MNHEY and CDR2 SVGEGT. The CDR3 here is CASSYPSRTHGPVRSTDTQYF. CDR3 bases: TGTGCCAGCAGTTACCCGTCTCGGACTCATGGCCCCGTCCGATCCACAGATACGCAGTATTTT.

This chain connects TRBV7-2 to TRBJ1-2; D is perhaps TRBD1 (5 bases). The CDR3 runs 14 residues. Trimming took off 1 base at V and 2 bases at J, with 8 bases between the two ends. CDR1 and CDR2 from the germline V gene are SGHTA and FQGNSA. CDR3: CASSLGDGNYGYTF. DNA of the CDR3: TGTGCCAGCAGCTTAGGGGACGGGAACTATGGCTACACCTTC.

This clonotype has a count of ten or more. The V call is TRBV4-1, the J call TRBJ1-1; TRBD1 aligns across 8 bases. V shed 1 base and J 2 bases; nucleotides not matched to a gene: 6. The CDR3 covers 16 residues. Germline V CDR1 and CDR2: MGHRA, YSYEKL. The CDR3 DNA is TGCGCCAGCAGCCAAGCTGGGGCAGGGGGCAACACTGAAGCTTTCTTT. It encodes CASSQAGAGGNTEAFF.

This clonotype has a count of ten or more. V usage is TRBV29-1 and J usage is TRBJ2-1; D ambiguous. In germline, CDR1 is SQVTM, CDR2 ANQGSEA. The CDR3 length is 11 residues. Trimming removed 4 bases from V and 2 bases from J, with 3 bases in between. The CDR3 nucleotides are TGCAGCGTTGGGGCCTACAATGAGCAGTTCTTC. Amino acid sequence: CSVGAYNEQFF.

V gene TRBV6-5 combines with J gene TRBJ2-7; 10 bases are a match to TRBD1. The CDR3 totals 19 residues. Germline loops: CDR1 MNHEY, CDR2 SVGAGI. J was trimmed by 2 bases and V by 4 bases; bases with no gene match: 17. The CDR3 region is CASSFVSVNSGTGAYEQYF. The CDR3 DNA sequence: TGTGCCAGCAGTTTTGTTTCAGTTAATTCCGGGACAGGGGCCTACGAGCAGTACTTC.

This clonotype was seen at least ten times. The chain has TRBV6-2 or TRBV6-3 and TRBJ2-1; D unresolved. The CDR3 covers 11 residues. V dropped 8 bases and J dropped 7 bases, with 9 bases sitting between them. Germline V gives CDR1 MNHEY, CDR2 SVGEGT. The CDR3 loop is CASAVLNEQFF. The DNA for the CDR3 is TGTGCCAGCGCCGTCTTGAATGAGCAGTTCTTC.

J is TRBJ2-7 and V is TRBV24-1; 7 bases fit TRBD1. Germline values: CDR1 KGHDR, CDR2 SFDVKD. This CDR3 comprises 13 residues. The junction had 5 bases not matched to a gene; V was cut back by 8 bases and J by 2 bases. The CDR3 here is CATTGQLPYEQYF. The CDR3 region has the DNA TGTGCCACCACGGGACAGTTGCCCTACGAGCAGTACTTC.

This clonotype was detected a few times. The chain uses TRBV12-3 or TRBV12-4 and TRBJ2-7; D is ambiguous. Trimming took 1 base from V and 2 from J, leaving 15 bases between them. The length of the CDR3 is 16 residues. The CDR3 sequence: CASSLGRQNSAYEQYF. In nucleotides, the CDR3 is TGTGCCAGCAGTTTAGGGCGGCAGAATTCGGCCTACGAGCAGTACTTC.

This clonotype was detected many times. This sequence joins TRBV4-3 and TRBJ2-7, with a tentative D call TRBD2 (7 bases). This CDR3 is built from 16 residues. Germline values: CDR1 LGHNA, CDR2 YSLEER. The V and J ends lost 0 bases and 5 bases respectively, with 17 bases between them. The CDR3 reads CASSQDFPDSGDEQYF. In DNA, the CDR3 is TGCGCCAGCAGCCAAGACTTCCCGGACAGCGGGGACGAGCAGTACTTC.